This TCR beta chain was sequenced for a study of T cells after posttransplantation cyclophosphamide. Germline CDR1 is MNHEY and CDR2 is SVGAGI. V lost 5 bases and J lost 7, with 15 bases in between. The CDR3 has 15 amino acids. This clone appeared many times. Profiled with immunoSEQ multiplex PCR; TCRdb holds only in-frame clones, not every one. The sample presents tens of thousands of clones, none singletons. The rearrangement uses TRBV6-5 and TRBJ1-6; unclear D gene. The receptor was isolated from a man aged 40-50 years in good health, CMV-negative, and a related stem cell transplant donor. The sequenced sample was PBMCs. CDR3 protein: CASSTPSARNSPLHF. The CDR3 coding sequence is TGTGCCAGCAGTACGCCAAGCGCCCGAAATTCACCCCTCCACTTT.